This T cell receptor beta chain was documented in a study of naive and memory T cell subsets. Study conclusions and caveats: The RNA method is potentially sensitive to activation and differentiation changes.

An oligonucleotide containing a UMI was ligated to the 3' end of TCR cDNA. At least ten counts were recorded for this clonotype. Its antigen is as yet unknown. Amplification of ligated cDNA took four PCR rounds with SP2 and nested alpha and beta constant primers. For blood and skin samples, reverse transcription used TCR alpha and beta constant primers. Via MiXCR, TCRdb re-called the 5' RACE reads, giving one row per CDR3 protein. Of 55,000 to 65,000 distinct CDR3 sequences listed, approximately 8.5% were seen once; the top ten hold around 21%. This receptor was taken from a female donor in good health.

The DNA for the CDR3 is TGCAGTGCGAAAGGAAGAACAGGGTCCTTTGATACGCAGTATTTT. Translating it yields CSAKGRTGSFDTQYF. The rearrangement uses TRBV20-1 and TRBJ2-3; D is possibly TRBD1 (6 bases). Per the germline V gene, CDR1 is DFQATT and CDR2 is SNEGSKA (reference sequence). The CDR3 loop spans 15 amino acids. Trimming cost V 6 bases and J 6 bases, with 22 bases left between them.